This T cell receptor (beta chain) was captured by sequencing in a study of CD8+ T cells in alopecia areata. Study conclusions and caveats: Higher clonality and more expanded CD8+ clones appeared in lesional than normal scalp. Relative to mice, TCR sharing across patients was less clear, a difference possibly HLA-related.

As for this clone: Its cognate antigen is unknown.

The sequencing template was cDNA reverse transcribed from extracted RNA. The method was immunoSEQ multiplex PCR; TCRdb's version includes in-frame clones alone and lacks a portion of them. The table shows about 64,000 clones, with about 40% occurring only once. CDR3 size: 12 residues. Trimming stripped 3 bases from V and 8 bases from J, with 8 bases between. The germline CDR1 and CDR2 sequences are MNHEY and SVGAGI. PBMCs yielded sorted CD4+ and CD8+ T cells. The origin of this receptor is a human donor with alopecia areata. Input material: NKG2D-low CD8+ T cells sorted from blood. V usage is TRBV6-5 and J usage is TRBJ2-1; D possibly corresponds to TRBD1 (6 bases). CDR3: CASSYTGYEQFF. The CDR3 DNA is TGTGCCAGCAGTTATACAGGGTATGAGCAGTTCTTC.